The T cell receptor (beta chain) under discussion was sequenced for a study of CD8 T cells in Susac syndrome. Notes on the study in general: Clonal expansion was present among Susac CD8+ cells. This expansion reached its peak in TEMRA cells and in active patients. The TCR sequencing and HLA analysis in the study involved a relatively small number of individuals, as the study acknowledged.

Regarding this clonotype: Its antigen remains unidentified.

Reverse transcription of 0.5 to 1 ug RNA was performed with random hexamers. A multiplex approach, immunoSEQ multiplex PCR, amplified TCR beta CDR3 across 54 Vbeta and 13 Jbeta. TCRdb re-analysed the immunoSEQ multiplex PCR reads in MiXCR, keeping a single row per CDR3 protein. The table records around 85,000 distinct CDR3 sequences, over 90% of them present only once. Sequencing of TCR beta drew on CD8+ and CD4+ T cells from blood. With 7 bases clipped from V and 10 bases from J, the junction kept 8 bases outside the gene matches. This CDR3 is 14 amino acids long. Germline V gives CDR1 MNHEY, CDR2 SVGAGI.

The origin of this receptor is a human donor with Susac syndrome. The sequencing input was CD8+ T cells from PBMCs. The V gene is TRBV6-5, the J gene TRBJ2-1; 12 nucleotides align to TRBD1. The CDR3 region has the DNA TGTGCCAGCACTCCCGGGACAGGGGGCTCCGAGCAGTTCTTC. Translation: CASTPGTGGSEQFF.